One sample yielded the 30 T cell receptor beta chains listed below, sequenced in a study of radiation and T cells in renal cell carcinoma. Sample time point: blood 2 weeks post-SBRT. As for treatment: 15 Gy SBRT to primary tumor, nephrectomy 4 weeks later. Sequenced by immunoSEQ multiplex PCR; TCRdb stores in-frame clones only, minus some. The repertoire includes some 150,000 clones, roughly 90% of them detected once, and approximately 12% sits in the top ten. Material: blood, obtained from a patient whose treatment included radiotherapy and nephrectomy. These receptors all come from a woman in her 50s with renal cell carcinoma.

The rearrangement joins TRBV25-1 to TRBJ2-7, with D possibly being TRBD1 (5 bases). Germline assignment: CDR1 MGHDK and CDR2 SYGVNS. Trimming removed 7 bases from V and 1 base from J, with 11 bases in between. The CDR3 is 13 amino acids. The CDR3 region is CASTDTNSYEQYF. The CDR3 DNA reads TGTGCCAGCACGGACACAAATTCCTACGAGCAGTACTTC.

The chain couples TRBV13 to TRBJ2-6; D unclear. V shed 5 bases and J shed 10 bases, with 9 bases lying between them. CDR3 length: 12 residues. CDR1 is PRHDT, CDR2 FYEKMQ, per germline (reference sequence). CDR3 residues: CASSPDSNVLTF. The CDR3 DNA reads as TGTGCCAGCAGCCCCGACTCTAACGTCCTGACTTTC.

This clone is a singleton in its sample. The chain has TRBV9 and TRBJ1-2, with a weak D call TRBD1 (6 bases). The CDR3 runs to 14 residues. CDR1 SGDLS and CDR2 YYNGEE come from the germline V gene. V lost 0 bases, J lost 7 bases, and 13 bases lay in between. The CDR3 reads CASSVDREMIGYTF. In nucleotides, the CDR3 is TGTGCCAGCAGCGTAGACAGGGAGATGATTGGCTACACCTTC. Filled out from reference TRBV9 and TRBJ1-2, the complete variable domain reads DSGVTQTPKHLITATGQRVTLRCSPRSGDLSVYWYQQSLDQGLQFLIQYYNGEERAKGNILERFSAQQFPDLHSELNLSSLELGDSALYFCASSVDREMIGYTFGSGTRLTVV.

The rearrangement joins TRBV7-9 to TRBJ1-2, with D perhaps TRBD1 (6 bases). Germline V CDR1 and CDR2: SEHNR, FQNEAQ (reference sequence). With 4 bases removed from V and 6 bases from J, the gap between germline ends came to 21 bases. This CDR3 is 16 amino acids long. The CDR3 DNA reads TGTGCCAGCAGCTCAAGGGCCGGGGGCCTTCTTGATGGCTACACCTTC. This gives the protein CASSSRAGGLLDGYTF. Full variable domain (outside the CDR3, taken from reference TRBV7-9 and TRBJ1-2): DTGVSQNPRHKITKRGQNVTFRCDPISEHNRLYWYRQTLGQGPEFLTYFQNEAQLEKSRLLSDRFSAERPKGSFSTLEIQRTEQGDSAMYLCASSSRAGGLLDGYTFGSGTRLTVV.

This rearrangement joins TRBV6-5 to TRBJ2-7; D may be TRBD2 (5 bases). This CDR3 contains 15 residues. Germline CDR1 MNHEY, CDR2 SVGAGI. The V end was cut by 4 bases, the J end by 1 base, with 14 bases between. For the CDR3, the DNA is TGTGCCAGCAGTTTAACTAGTTTTGGGTCCTACGAGCAGTACTTC. It translates to CASSLTSFGSYEQYF.

The chain is built from TRBV6-5 and TRBJ2-3; possible D gene TRBD2, 5 bases. Trimming took 6 bases from V and 1 from J, leaving 14 bases between them. CDR3 size: 15 residues. From germline, CDR1 is MNHEY and CDR2 SVGAGI. Here the CDR3 DNA reads TGTGCCAGCAGATCATATGGACTTGGCACAGATACGCAGTATTTT. Amino acids: CASRSYGLGTDTQYF.

The chain has TRBV19 and TRBJ2-7; no definite D call. The CDR3 has 13 amino acids. Germline V CDR1 and CDR2: LNHDA, SQIVND (reference sequence). V lost 4 bases and J lost 7, with 14 bases in between. The chain's CDR3 is CASSTRIWVEQYF. CDR3 DNA: TGTGCCAGTAGTACAAGGATTTGGGTGGAGCAGTACTTC.

The chain employs TRBV19 and TRBJ1-5; 7 bases are a match to TRBD1. Germline V gives CDR1 LNHDA, CDR2 SQIVND (reference sequence). The CDR3 extends over 14 amino acids. V was clipped by 6 bases and J by 0 bases; unmatched bases: 2. CDR3 loop: CASSGTDSNQPQHF. CDR3 coding DNA: TGTGCCAGTAGCGGGACAGATAGCAATCAGCCCCAGCATTTT.

This clone showed up just once. The chain joins TRBV6-5 to TRBJ2-1; D unclear. The CDR3 runs 15 residues. Trimming cost V 4 bases and J 3 bases, with 13 bases left between them. Germline CDR1 reads MNHEY; CDR2 reads SVGAGI. CDR3 nucleotides: TGTGCCAGCAGTTCCGCCGCTCTAGGCTACAATGAGCAGTTCTTC. Translation: CASSSAALGYNEQFF.

This chain connects TRBV6-5 to TRBJ2-6; D unclear. Per the germline V gene, CDR1 is MNHEY and CDR2 is SVGAGI. V shed 0 bases and J shed 0 bases, with 6 bases lying between them. This CDR3 comprises 16 residues. CDR3 residues: CASSYSTSSGANVLTF. DNA of the CDR3: TGTGCCAGCAGTTACTCGACAAGCTCTGGGGCCAACGTCCTGACTTTC.

The chain has TRBV18 and TRBJ1-2; 7 bases map to TRBD1. The V and J ends lost 6 bases and 5 bases, in that order; junction bases with no gene match: 12. This CDR3 is built from 15 residues. In germline, CDR1 is KGHSH, CDR2 LQKENI. The CDR3 protein is CASSSSTGLEYGYTF. For the CDR3, the DNA is TGTGCCAGCTCCTCCTCGACAGGGTTAGAGTATGGCTACACCTTC.

V is TRBV7-3 and J is TRBJ2-6; tentatively, D is TRBD1 (5 bases). In germline, CDR1 is SGHTA, CDR2 FQGTGA. This CDR3 has 16 amino acids. V was pared by 0 bases and J by 2 bases, with 8 bases between. This chain's CDR3 is CASSLTDTPGANVLTF. CDR3 nucleotide sequence: TGTGCCAGCAGCTTAACGGACACCCCTGGGGCCAACGTCCTGACTTTC.

V is TRBV6-5 and J is TRBJ1-1; unclear D gene. CDR1 and CDR2 (germline): MNHEY, SVGAGI. The CDR3 loop spans 12 amino acids. The V end lost 2 bases, the J end lost 1 base, and 2 bases lay between the germline ends. For the CDR3, the DNA is TGTGCCAGCAGTTACCAGAACACTGAAGCTTTCTTT. Its protein is CASSYQNTEAFF.

The genes are TRBV5-1 and TRBJ2-7; weak D call: TRBD1 (5 bases). The germline gives CDR1 SGHRS, CDR2 YFSETQ. The ends were cut back, 0 bases at V and 3 bases at J, with 10 bases in the middle. There are 14 residues in the CDR3. The DNA of the CDR3 is TGCGCCAGCAGCTTGGGCGCAGGGAACTACGAGCAGTACTTC. This gives the protein CASSLGAGNYEQYF.

This chain joins TRBV10-3 and TRBJ2-7, with TRBD1 matching 7 bases. Germline V gene sequence: CDR1 ENHRY, CDR2 SYGVKD. Trimming took 2 bases from V and 3 from J; bases not matched to a gene: 4. The CDR3 has 14 amino acids. The CDR3: CAISEARGIYEQYF. CDR3 in DNA: TGTGCCATCAGTGAGGCCAGGGGGATCTACGAGCAGTACTTC.

This chain uses TRBV6-6 with TRBJ2-1; 7 bases are shared with TRBD2. Germline CDR1 MNHNY, CDR2 SVGAGI (reference sequence). The junction had 3 bases not matched to a gene; V was cut back by 2 bases and J by 2 bases. The CDR3 spans 15 residues. The CDR3 here is CASSYGGTTYNEQFF. As DNA, the CDR3 is TGTGCCAGCAGTTACGGAGGGACTACCTACAATGAGCAGTTCTTC.

The genes are TRBV30 and TRBJ1-3; unclear D gene. Germline V lookup: CDR1 GTSNPN, CDR2 SVGIG (reference sequence). Trimming took off 7 bases at V and 3 bases at J, with 7 bases between the two ends. The CDR3 length is 11 residues. The CDR3 DNA sequence: TGTGCCTCTCCGGGTGGAAACACCATATATTTT. This sequence encodes CASPGGNTIYF.

This chain links TRBV7-8 with TRBJ1-2; D is undetermined. The CDR3 consists of 13 residues. Trimming took 5 bases from V and 7 from J, leaving 14 bases between them. Germline lookup yields CDR1 SGHVS and CDR2 FQNEAQ. CDR3 DNA: TGTGCCAGCAGCACCTCCTCTTGGGGTGGCTACACCTTC. Amino acids: CASSTSSWGGYTF.

The chain combines TRBV6-1 with TRBJ1-2; weak D call: TRBD1 (6 bases). This CDR3 has 17 residues. The V and J ends lost 2 bases and 4 bases respectively, with 20 bases between them. Looked up from germline, CDR1 is MNHNS and CDR2 is SASEGT. This CDR3 is CASSEWARGFPPYGYTF. DNA for the CDR3: TGTGCCAGCAGTGAATGGGCTAGGGGGTTTCCTCCCTATGGCTACACCTTC.

For the CDR3, the DNA is TGTGCCAGCAGCGTAGAGAGCGGGGCTTCCCATACGCAGTATTTT. Amino acids: CASSVESGASHTQYF. The rearrangement uses TRBV9 and TRBJ2-3; TRBD2 matches at 7 bases. V was pared by 0 bases and J by 7 bases, with 8 bases of the junction left unmatched. Germline assignment: CDR1 SGDLS and CDR2 YYNGEE. The CDR3 consists of 15 residues.

This clone was seen just once. The chain links TRBV19 to TRBJ2-3, with a tentative D call TRBD2 (7 bases). Germline loops: CDR1 LNHDA, CDR2 SQIVND (reference sequence). The V and J ends lost 6 bases and 0 bases respectively, with 16 bases between them. This CDR3 has 16 residues. The CDR3 DNA sequence: TGTGCCAGTAGCGAACAGGGAGGGACGAGCACAGATACGCAGTATTTT. Translated, it gives CASSEQGGTSTDTQYF. The full variable domain, with the rest looked up from reference TRBV19 and TRBJ2-3, is DGGITQSPKYLFRKEGQNVTLSCEQNLNHDAMYWYRQDPGQGLRLIYYSQIVNDFQKGDIAEGYSVSREKKESFPLTVTSAQKNPTAFYLCASSEQGGTSTDTQYFGPGTRLTVL.

This chain connects TRBV7-8 to TRBJ1-2; 8 nucleotides line up with TRBD1. With 3 bases clipped from V and 4 bases from J, the junction kept 4 bases outside the gene matches. Germline V gives CDR1 SGHVS, CDR2 FQNEAQ. CDR3 length: 14 residues. The CDR3 spells CASSFRDRTYGYTF. CDR3 DNA: TGTGCCAGCAGCTTTCGGGACAGGACCTATGGCTACACCTTC.

The chain links TRBV9 to TRBJ1-2; D gene unclear. Trimming took off 0 bases at V and 1 base at J, with 7 bases between the two ends. This CDR3 region has 14 residues. The V gene's germline CDR1 is SGDLS and CDR2 YYNGEE. The CDR3, as DNA: TGTGCCAGCAGCGTAGGTCCCAGTAACTATGGCTACACCTTC. This translates into CASSVGPSNYGYTF.

The chain has TRBV19 and TRBJ1-4, with TRBD1 matching 7 bases. The germline gives CDR1 LNHDA, CDR2 SQIVND (reference sequence). This CDR3 has 14 amino acids. The trim removed 9 bases at V and 5 bases at J, leaving 9 bases unmatched. CDR3 DNA sequence: TGTGCCAGCCAGAACAGGGGAAGGAATGAAAAACTGTTTTTT. This sequence encodes CASQNRGRNEKLFF.

This sequence joins TRBV10-3 and TRBJ2-7, with 11 bases matching TRBD1. The CDR3 has 12 residues. Germline-derived CDR1 and CDR2 are ENHRY and SYGVKD. The V gene end was trimmed by 9 bases and the J gene end by 5 bases; junction bases not matched to a gene: 3. The CDR3 protein is CAIGTGGDEQYF. CDR3 bases: TGTGCCATTGGGACAGGGGGTGACGAGCAGTACTTC.

This chain uses TRBV18 with TRBJ1-3; weak D call: TRBD1 (5 bases). Germline CDR1 is KGHSH and CDR2 is LQKENI. Between the trimmed V and J ends, which lost 3 bases and 2 bases, there was a span of 11 bases. CDR3 length: 15 amino acids. CDR3 in amino acids: CASSPSRAAGNTIYF. Here the CDR3 DNA reads TGTGCCAGCTCACCGAGCAGGGCAGCTGGAAACACCATATATTTT.

The chain carries TRBV18 and TRBJ1-1, with 8 bases lining up with TRBD1. CDR1 and CDR2 (germline): KGHSH, LQKENI. CDR3 length: 15 amino acids. V gave up 3 bases and J gave up 2 bases; unmatched junction bases: 5. Here the CDR3 reads CASSPTGVINTEAFF. As DNA, the CDR3 is TGTGCCAGCTCACCGACAGGGGTCATTAACACTGAAGCTTTCTTT.

This clone was counted a few times. This chain connects TRBV5-1 to TRBJ1-6; 9 bases are a match to TRBD1. The germline gives CDR1 SGHRS, CDR2 YFSETQ. The CDR3 consists of 17 residues. V trimming: 4 bases; J trimming: 2 bases; junction bases outside the gene matches: 7. CDR3 DNA: TGCGCCAGCAGCGCCAAGGGACAGGGCACCTATAATTCACCCCTCCACTTT. This sequence encodes CASSAKGQGTYNSPLHF.

This chain joins TRBV6-5 and TRBJ1-2; D ambiguous. The ends were cut back, 3 bases at V and 8 bases at J, with 13 bases in the middle. This CDR3 has 13 amino acids. Germline V CDR1 and CDR2: MNHEY, SVGAGI. The CDR3, as DNA: TGTGCCAGCAGTTATAGAAGGGAGGGCGGCTACACCTTC. Its protein is CASSYRREGGYTF.

The chain carries TRBV7-9 and TRBJ1-4, with a possible D match to TRBD1 (6 bases). V gave up 3 bases and J gave up 2 bases, with 13 bases separating them. CDR1 and CDR2 (germline): SEHNR, FQNEAQ (reference sequence). This CDR3 region has 16 residues. Here the CDR3 DNA reads TGTGCCAGCAGCTTTTCATCCGGACAGACTAATGAAAAACTGTTTTTT. This gives the protein CASSFSSGQTNEKLFF.